This TCR beta chain was retrieved from a study of blood T cell repertoires in COVID-19. Turning to the study itself: Material from acute and convalescent COVID-19 was sourced from the United States, Italy and Spain. Sources were T cells, B-cell-depleted T cells, or PBMCs; the material itself was cDNA or gDNA.

In the source study's methods: Reference gene primer amplification in the assay estimated nucleated cell counts. Using immunoSEQ multiplex PCR, the repertoire was profiled, and TCRdb retains in-frame clones only, with some absent. The V and J calls and clone size are taken from that table; D and trimming were inferred from the DNA. This table has tens of thousands of clones, less than 80% appearing once. Germline assignment: CDR1 SGHAT and CDR2 FQNNGV. The CDR3 totals 16 residues. Trimming took off 1 base at V and 1 base at J, with 12 bases between the two ends. The V and J genes are TRBV11-2 and TRBJ2-3; D uncertain. The TCR comes from a man aged 60-69 years with acute or convalescent COVID-19. The material sequenced was peripheral blood. CDR3 region: CASSLGSSSGTDTQYF. The CDR3 nucleotides are TGTGCCAGCAGCTTAGGGTCGTCAAGCGGCACAGATACGCAGTATTTT. The full variable domain, completed using reference TRBV11-2 and TRBJ2-3, is EAGVAQSPRYKIIEKRQSVAFWCNPISGHATLYWYQQILGQGPKLLIQFQNNGVVDDSQLPKDRFSAERLKGVDSTLKIQPAKLEDSAVYLCASSLGSSSGTDTQYFGPGTRLTVL.